This TCR beta chain emerged from a study of OX40 agonist ivuxolimab in advanced cancers. The overall study: Across the patients, intravenous ivuxolimab was delivered every 2 weeks at 0.01 to 10 mg/kg.

The method was immunoSEQ multiplex PCR; TCRdb's version includes in-frame clones alone and lacks a portion of them. Seen here are 13,000 or so clones, 60% to 85% observed once, and the top ten hold approximately 17%. Per germline, CDR1 MNHEY and CDR2 SVGAGI. Between the trimmed V and J ends, which lost 3 bases and 10 bases, there was a span of 13 bases. This CDR3 region has 13 residues. This clone is medium-sized in the sample. The material was CD4+ or CD8+ T cells sorted from blood, obtained in a trial of the OX40 agonist ivuxolimab. The TCR sequence derives from an adult with an advanced solid tumor such as melanoma, head and neck, liver or kidney cancer. The chain combines TRBV6-5 with TRBJ1-5; D call uncertain. Here the CDR3 reads CASSYAGLQPQHF. Written as DNA, the CDR3 is TGTGCCAGCAGTTATGCCGGACTTCAACCCCAGCATTTT.